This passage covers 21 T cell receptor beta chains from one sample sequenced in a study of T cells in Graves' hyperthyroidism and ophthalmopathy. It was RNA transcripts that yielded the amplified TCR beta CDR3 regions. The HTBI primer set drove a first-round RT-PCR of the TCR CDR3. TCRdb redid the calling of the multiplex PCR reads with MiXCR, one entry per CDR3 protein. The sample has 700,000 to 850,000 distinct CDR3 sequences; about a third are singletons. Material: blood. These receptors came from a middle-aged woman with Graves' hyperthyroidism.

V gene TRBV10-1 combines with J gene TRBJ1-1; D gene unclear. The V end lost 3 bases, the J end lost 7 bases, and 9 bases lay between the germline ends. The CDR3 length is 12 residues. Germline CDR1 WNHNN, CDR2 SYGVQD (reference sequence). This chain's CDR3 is CASSDSLGEAFF. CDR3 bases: TGCGCCAGCAGTGATTCCTTGGGTGAAGCTTTCTTT.

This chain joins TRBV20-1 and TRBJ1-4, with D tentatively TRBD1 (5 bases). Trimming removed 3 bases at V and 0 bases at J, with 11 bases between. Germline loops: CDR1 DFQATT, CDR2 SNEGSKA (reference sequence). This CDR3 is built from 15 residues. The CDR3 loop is CSARGGATTNEKLFF. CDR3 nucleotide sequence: TGCAGTGCTAGGGGAGGGGCAACAACTAATGAAAAACTGTTTTTT.

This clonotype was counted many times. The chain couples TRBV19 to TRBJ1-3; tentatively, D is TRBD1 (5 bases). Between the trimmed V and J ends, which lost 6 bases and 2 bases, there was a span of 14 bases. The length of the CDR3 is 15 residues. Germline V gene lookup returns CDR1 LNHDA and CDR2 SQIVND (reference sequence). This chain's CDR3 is CASSSFARAGNTIYF. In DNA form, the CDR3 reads TGTGCCAGTAGCTCCTTCGCCAGGGCTGGAAACACCATATATTTT.

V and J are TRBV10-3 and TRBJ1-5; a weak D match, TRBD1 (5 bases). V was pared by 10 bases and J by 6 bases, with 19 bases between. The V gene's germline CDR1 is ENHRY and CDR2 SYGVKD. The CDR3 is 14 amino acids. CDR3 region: CATSREQVGQPQHF. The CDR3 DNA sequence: TGTGCCACTTCTCGGGAACAGGTTGGTCAGCCCCAGCATTTT.

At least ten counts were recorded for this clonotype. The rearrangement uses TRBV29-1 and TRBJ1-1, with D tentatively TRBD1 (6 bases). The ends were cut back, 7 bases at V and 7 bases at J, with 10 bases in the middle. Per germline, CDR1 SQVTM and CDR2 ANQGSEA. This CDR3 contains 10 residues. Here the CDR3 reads CSAGTLEAFF. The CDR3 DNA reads TGCAGCGCTGGGACACTTGAAGCTTTCTTT.

The CDR3: CASIHGTAKNTEAFF. CDR3 nucleotides: TGTGCCAGCATCCACGGGACGGCAAAAAACACTGAAGCTTTCTTT. The chain recombines TRBV7-6 with TRBJ1-1, with a tentative D call TRBD1 (5 bases). The CDR3 runs to 15 residues. Germline-derived CDR1 and CDR2 are SGHVS and FNYEAQ. V was trimmed by 7 bases and J by 2 bases, leaving 17 bases between them.

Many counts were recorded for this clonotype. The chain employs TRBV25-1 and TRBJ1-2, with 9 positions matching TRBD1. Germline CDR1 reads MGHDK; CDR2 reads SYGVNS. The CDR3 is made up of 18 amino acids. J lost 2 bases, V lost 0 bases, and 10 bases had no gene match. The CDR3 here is CASSEYVGVGTGNYGYTF. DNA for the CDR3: TGTGCCAGCAGTGAATATGTGGGGGTAGGGACAGGGAACTATGGCTACACCTTC.

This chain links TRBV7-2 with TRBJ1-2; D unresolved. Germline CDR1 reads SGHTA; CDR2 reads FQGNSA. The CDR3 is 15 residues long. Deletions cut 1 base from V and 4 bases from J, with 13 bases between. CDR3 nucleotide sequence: TGTGCCAGCAGCTTAGATCAAGGACCGTTCTATGGCTACACCTTC. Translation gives CASSLDQGPFYGYTF.

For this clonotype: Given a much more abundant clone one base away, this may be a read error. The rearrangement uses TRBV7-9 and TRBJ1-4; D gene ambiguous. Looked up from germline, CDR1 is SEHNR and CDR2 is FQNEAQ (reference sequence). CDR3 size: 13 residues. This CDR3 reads CTSTNPTNEKLFF. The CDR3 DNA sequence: TGTACCAGCACAAACCCAACTAATGAAAAACTGTTTTTT.

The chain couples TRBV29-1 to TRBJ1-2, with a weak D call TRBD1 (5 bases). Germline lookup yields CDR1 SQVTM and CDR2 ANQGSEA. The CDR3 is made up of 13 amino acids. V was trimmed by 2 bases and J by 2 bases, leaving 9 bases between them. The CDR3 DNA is TGCAGCGTTGAATACGAGGGGAACTATGGCTACACCTTC. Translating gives CSVEYEGNYGYTF.

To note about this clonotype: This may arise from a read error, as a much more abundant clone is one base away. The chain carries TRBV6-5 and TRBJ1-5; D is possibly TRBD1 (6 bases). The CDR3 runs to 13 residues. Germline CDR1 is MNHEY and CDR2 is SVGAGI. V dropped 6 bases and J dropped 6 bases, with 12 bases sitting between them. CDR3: CASRPQGCQPQHF. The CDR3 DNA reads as TGTGCCAGCAGGCCACAGGGCTGTCAGCCCCAGCATTTT.

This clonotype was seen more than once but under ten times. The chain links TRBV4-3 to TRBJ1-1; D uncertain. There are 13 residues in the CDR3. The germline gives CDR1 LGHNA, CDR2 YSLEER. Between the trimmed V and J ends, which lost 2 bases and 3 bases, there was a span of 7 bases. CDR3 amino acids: CASSQREYTEAFF. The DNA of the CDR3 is TGCGCCAGCAGCCAACGTGAATACACTGAAGCTTTCTTT.

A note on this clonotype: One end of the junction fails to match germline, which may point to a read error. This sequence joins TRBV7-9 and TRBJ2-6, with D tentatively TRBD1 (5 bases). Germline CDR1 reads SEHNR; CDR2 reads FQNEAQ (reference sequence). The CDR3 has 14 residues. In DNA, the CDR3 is TGCTGTATTGCTCATAGCTCTGGGGCCAACGCCCTGACTTTC. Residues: CCIAHSSGANALTF.

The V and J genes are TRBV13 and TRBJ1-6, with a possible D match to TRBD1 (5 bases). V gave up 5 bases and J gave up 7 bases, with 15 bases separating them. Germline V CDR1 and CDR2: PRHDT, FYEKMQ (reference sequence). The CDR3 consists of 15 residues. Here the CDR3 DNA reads TGTGCCAGCAGCCCCCCTCGGGGGATGAATTCACCCCTCCACTTT. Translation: CASSPPRGMNSPLHF.

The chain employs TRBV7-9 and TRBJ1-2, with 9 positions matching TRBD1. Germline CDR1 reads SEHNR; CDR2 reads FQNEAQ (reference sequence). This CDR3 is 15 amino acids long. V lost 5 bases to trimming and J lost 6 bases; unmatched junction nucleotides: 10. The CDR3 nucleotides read TGTGCCAGCAGCCGACATAGGACAGGGGAAAATGGCTACACCTTC. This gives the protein CASSRHRTGENGYTF.

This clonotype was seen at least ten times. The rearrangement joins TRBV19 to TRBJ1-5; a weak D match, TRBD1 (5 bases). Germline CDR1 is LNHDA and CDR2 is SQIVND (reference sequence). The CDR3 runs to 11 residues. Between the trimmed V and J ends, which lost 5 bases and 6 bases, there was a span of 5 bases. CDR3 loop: CASSDSQPQHF. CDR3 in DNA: TGTGCCAGTAGTGACAGTCAGCCCCAGCATTTT.

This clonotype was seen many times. In nucleotides, the CDR3 is TGTGCCAGCAGTTATGCAGGGTCGGGATCACCCCTCCACTTT. Its protein is CASSYAGSGSPLHF. The chain employs TRBV6-6 and TRBJ1-6; D may be TRBD1 (5 bases). Deletions cut 3 bases from V and 10 bases from J, with 13 bases between. The CDR3 contains 14 residues. Germline V lookup: CDR1 MNHNY, CDR2 SVGAGI (reference sequence).

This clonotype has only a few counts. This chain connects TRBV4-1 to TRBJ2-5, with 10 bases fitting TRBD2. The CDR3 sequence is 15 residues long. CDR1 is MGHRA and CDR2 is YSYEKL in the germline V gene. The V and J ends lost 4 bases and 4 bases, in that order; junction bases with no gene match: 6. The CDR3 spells CASSRLAGERETQYF. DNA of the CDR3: TGCGCCAGCAGCCGGCTAGCGGGGGAGAGAGAGACCCAGTACTTC.

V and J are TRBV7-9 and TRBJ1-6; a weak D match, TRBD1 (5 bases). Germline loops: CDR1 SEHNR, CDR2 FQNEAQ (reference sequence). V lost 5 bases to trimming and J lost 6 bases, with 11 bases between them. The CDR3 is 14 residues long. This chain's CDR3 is CASSDTGGNSPLHF. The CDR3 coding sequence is TGTGCCAGCAGCGATACAGGAGGTAATTCACCCCTCCACTTT.

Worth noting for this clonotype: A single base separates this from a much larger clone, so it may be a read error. CDR3: CASSTTGLSTEAFF. The CDR3 bases are TGTGCCAGCAGCACTACGGGGCTTAGCACTGAAGCTTTCTTT. This sequence joins TRBV9 and TRBJ1-1; D perhaps matches TRBD1 (5 bases). Germline loops: CDR1 SGDLS, CDR2 YYNGEE. V shed 4 bases and J shed 4 bases, with 14 bases lying between them. The CDR3 runs to 14 residues.

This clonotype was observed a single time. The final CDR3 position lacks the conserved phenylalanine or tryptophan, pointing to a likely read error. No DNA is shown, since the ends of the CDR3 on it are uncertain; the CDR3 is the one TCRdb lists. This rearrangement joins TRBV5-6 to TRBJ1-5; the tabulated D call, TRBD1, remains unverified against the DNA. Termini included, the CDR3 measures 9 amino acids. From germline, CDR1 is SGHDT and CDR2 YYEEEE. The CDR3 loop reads CASSYYRAY.